This T cell receptor (beta chain) was found in a study of blood T cell repertoires in COVID-19. Study-wide background: The samples span acute and convalescent COVID-19 from the United States, Italy and Spain. PBMCs, B-cell-depleted T cells, or T cells provided the cDNA or gDNA that made up the material.

Clones were read by immunoSEQ multiplex PCR, and TCRdb kept only the in-frame ones, dropping some. Among some 80,000 clones listed, under 90% were seen once. V was clipped by 3 bases and J by 6 bases, with 12 bases between them. Germline CDR1 is KGHSH and CDR2 is LQKENI. The CDR3 covers 14 residues. Sequencing input: peripheral blood. V and J are TRBV18 and TRBJ2-1, with D possibly matching TRBD2 (6 bases). This sequence was found in a man older than 75 with acute or convalescent COVID-19. The CDR3 coding sequence is TGTGCCAGCTCACCTCGGACTAACCTCAATGAGCAGTTCTTC. Amino acid sequence: CASSPRTNLNEQFF.